One sample yielded the 24 T cell receptor beta chains listed below, sequenced in a study of cytomegalovirus exposure and HLA in healthy donors. The PCR ran on 60 Vbeta and 13 Jbeta primers. Some clones are missing from TCRdb's copy, which holds only in-frame ones; the method was immunoSEQ multiplex PCR. Of some 100,000 clones detected, over 75% appear once; the ten largest clones hold roughly 1.2%. The sample was PBMCs. The receptor source for this set is a girl aged 2 to 10 in good health and CMV-seropositive.

This clone appeared a few times. The chain joins TRBV5-1 to TRBJ1-2, with D maybe TRBD1 (5 bases). Germline CDR1 SGHRS, CDR2 YFSETQ. Trimming took 2 bases from V and 8 from J, leaving 16 bases between them. The CDR3 contains 14 residues. CDR3: CASSLSGSVEGYTF. As DNA, the CDR3 is TGCGCCAGCAGCTTATCAGGGTCGGTCGAAGGCTACACCTTC.

The J gene is TRBJ2-1, the V gene TRBV15; 9 bases are a match to TRBD2. The V gene's germline CDR1 is LNHNV and CDR2 YYDKDF (reference sequence). There are 15 residues in the CDR3. With 4 bases clipped from V and 7 bases from J, the junction kept 8 bases outside the gene matches. In nucleotides, the CDR3 is TGTGCCACCAGCACGTTAGCGGGAGTAGGGAATGAGCAGTTCTTC. Amino acid sequence: CATSTLAGVGNEQFF.

This clone was counted between two and nine times. The chain has TRBV27 and TRBJ2-7, with D perhaps TRBD2 (6 bases). Germline V gene sequence: CDR1 MNHEY, CDR2 SMNVEV (reference sequence). Trimming pared 6 bases from V and 7 bases from J, leaving 22 bases between. There are 15 residues in the CDR3. The DNA of the CDR3 is TGTGCCAGCAGGCCTTTGACTTCTTCGGCGGGGGAGCAGTACTTC. Amino acids: CASRPLTSSAGEQYF.

This clone has just a few counts. Other DNA sequences within the sample encode an identical CDR3. The chain couples TRBV28 to TRBJ1-5; D perhaps matches TRBD1 (6 bases). Per the germline V gene, CDR1 is MDHEN and CDR2 is SYDVKM. V gave up 6 bases and J gave up 6 bases, with 12 bases separating them. The length of the CDR3 is 13 residues. The chain's CDR3 is CASRRQETQPQHF. The CDR3 DNA sequence: TGTGCCAGCAGGCGACAGGAAACTCAGCCCCAGCATTTT.

This clone was seen a handful of times. This chain connects TRBV6-6 to TRBJ1-5; D possibly corresponds to TRBD1 (5 bases). The CDR3 runs 15 residues. Germline CDR1 is MNHNY and CDR2 is SVGAGI (reference sequence). Trimming took off 5 bases at V and 6 bases at J, with 17 bases between the two ends. CDR3 loop: CASSLTRRDFQPQHF. The CDR3 coding sequence is TGTGCCAGCAGTCTAACACGCAGGGATTTTCAGCCCCAGCATTTT.

This clone was seen more than once but under ten times. The chain employs TRBV29-1 and TRBJ2-1; D ambiguous. This CDR3 has 12 amino acids. The ends were cut back, 3 bases at V and 16 bases at J, with 19 bases in the middle. Germline assignment: CDR1 SQVTM and CDR2 ANQGSEA. DNA for the CDR3: TGCAGCGTTGATTCCCAGATGGGCCTCCATTTCTTC. Residues: CSVDSQMGLHFF.

The chain's CDR3 is CASSQRQGQGNEQFF. CDR3 DNA: TGTGCCAGCAGCCAAAGGCAGGGACAGGGTAATGAGCAGTTCTTC. The rearrangement joins TRBV14 to TRBJ2-1; 9 positions match TRBD1. V shed 2 bases and J 7 bases; nucleotides not matched to a gene: 6. Germline-derived CDR1 and CDR2 are SGHDN and FVKESK. There are 15 residues in the CDR3.

The gene calls are TRBV28 and TRBJ1-1; TRBD1 matches 7 bases. CDR3 length: 13 residues. Per germline, CDR1 MDHEN and CDR2 SYDVKM. V dropped 6 bases and J dropped 3; count of bases not matched to a gene: 4. This chain's CDR3 is CASSLDRDTEAFF. CDR3 bases: TGTGCCAGCAGCTTAGACAGGGACACTGAAGCTTTCTTT.

J is TRBJ2-3 and V is TRBV30; 8 bases agree with TRBD1. Germline V gives CDR1 GTSNPN, CDR2 SVGIG (reference sequence). The CDR3 contains 15 residues. V shed 1 base and J 3 bases; nucleotides not matched to a gene: 6. CDR3 loop: CAWSAETGGTDTQYF. In DNA form, the CDR3 reads TGTGCCTGGAGTGCCGAAACAGGGGGTACAGATACGCAGTATTTT.

This rearrangement joins TRBV10-3 to TRBJ2-7, with D tentatively TRBD2 (6 bases). V lost 6 bases, J lost 0 bases, and 15 bases lay in between. In germline, CDR1 is ENHRY, CDR2 SYGVKD. This CDR3 comprises 15 residues. The CDR3 loop is CAISPGDLSSYEQYF. The CDR3, as DNA: TGTGCCATCAGCCCGGGGGACCTCAGCTCCTACGAGCAGTACTTC.

The rearrangement links TRBV7-8 to TRBJ1-2; no clear D gene. Trimming removed 1 base at V and 8 bases at J, with 23 bases between. Germline-derived CDR1 and CDR2 are SGHVS and FQNEAQ. The CDR3 contains 17 residues. This CDR3 is CASSLVWAPSAQTGYTF. CDR3 DNA: TGTGCCAGCAGCTTAGTCTGGGCCCCTTCAGCACAGACAGGCTACACCTTC.

The chain carries TRBV7-9 and TRBJ1-1; D not resolved. Germline V gene sequence: CDR1 SEHNR, CDR2 FQNEAQ (reference sequence). V was shortened by 1 base and J by 2 bases, with 11 bases between the two germline ends. The length of the CDR3 is 15 residues. The CDR3 nucleotides read TGTGCCAGCAGCTTAGAGGCAGGTCGCAACACTGAAGCTTTCTTT. Amino acid sequence: CASSLEAGRNTEAFF.

This chain links TRBV4-2 with TRBJ1-4; 7 nucleotides align to TRBD1. V trimming: 2 bases; J trimming: 8 bases; junction bases outside the gene matches: 8. Germline-derived CDR1 and CDR2 are LGHNA and YNFKEQ. The length of the CDR3 is 15 residues. CDR3 sequence (DNA): TGTGCCAGCAGCCAACTACCGGGACAGCCCGAAAAACTGTTTTTT. This codes for CASSQLPGQPEKLFF.

This clone was observed once. This chain uses TRBV10-3 with TRBJ2-3; 8 positions match TRBD2. The J segment lost 2 bases and the V segment lost 2 bases, leaving 6 bases of the junction unmatched. From germline, CDR1 is ENHRY and CDR2 SYGVKD. The CDR3 spans 16 residues. The CDR3 DNA sequence: TGTGCCATCAGTGAGCGGGGGGGTGGCATCACAGATACGCAGTATTTT. Protein sequence: CAISERGGGITDTQYF.

J is TRBJ1-4 and V is TRBV7-9; D is possibly TRBD1 (5 bases). CDR1 is SEHNR, CDR2 FQNEAQ, per germline (reference sequence). V gave up 1 base and J gave up 7 bases, with 10 bases separating them. CDR3 length: 14 residues. This chain's CDR3 is CASSLGTRSEKLFF. Here the CDR3 DNA reads TGTGCCAGCAGCTTAGGGACACGGAGTGAAAAACTGTTTTTT.

The V and J genes are TRBV29-1 and TRBJ1-1; 8 nucleotides agree with TRBD1. CDR3 length: 13 amino acids. Germline values: CDR1 SQVTM, CDR2 ANQGSEA. V trimming: 5 bases; J trimming: 2 bases; junction bases outside the gene matches: 4. This CDR3 reads CSVISGGNTEAFF. The CDR3 nucleotides are TGCAGCGTTATATCAGGGGGCAACACTGAAGCTTTCTTT.

This chain uses TRBV15 with TRBJ2-3; a weak D match, TRBD2 (6 bases). There are 14 residues in the CDR3. Trimming shortened V by 6 bases and J by 4 bases, and 14 bases separated the two germline ends. CDR1 and CDR2 (germline): LNHNV, YYDKDF (reference sequence). CDR3 sequence: CATRRGASADTQYF. In DNA, the CDR3 is TGTGCCACCAGACGAGGGGCTAGCGCAGATACGCAGTATTTT.

J is TRBJ2-3 and V is TRBV10-3, with 8 bases matching TRBD1. Germline loops: CDR1 ENHRY, CDR2 SYGVKD. Trimming cost V 10 bases and J 6 bases; bases outside gene matches: 9. The CDR3 loop spans 13 amino acids. For the CDR3, the DNA is TGTGCCAGCGACAGGGGTGGGGAGGATACGCAGTATTTT. This sequence encodes CASDRGGEDTQYF.

The V gene is TRBV6-5, the J gene TRBJ2-1; TRBD2 matches at 8 bases. The CDR3 is 15 amino acids. The V gene end was trimmed by 6 bases and the J gene end by 2 bases; junction bases not matched to a gene: 6. Germline lookup yields CDR1 MNHEY and CDR2 SVGAGI. DNA for the CDR3: TGTGCCAGCAGACCATTTAGCGGGACCTACAATGAGCAGTTCTTC. Residues: CASRPFSGTYNEQFF.

The V and J genes are TRBV5-1 and TRBJ2-5; 7 nucleotides align to TRBD1. CDR3 size: 16 residues. Germline loops: CDR1 SGHRS, CDR2 YFSETQ. V shed 0 bases, J shed 1 base, and the junction held 6 bases outside the gene matches. CDR3 region: CASSLAGGVGQETQYF. The DNA of the CDR3 is TGCGCCAGCAGCTTGGCAGGGGGAGTTGGCCAAGAGACCCAGTACTTC.

The chain combines TRBV4-1 with TRBJ1-1; no definite D call. CDR1 is MGHRA, CDR2 YSYEKL, per germline. Trimming shortened V by 0 bases and J by 1 base, and 6 bases separated the two germline ends. The CDR3 is made up of 14 amino acids. The CDR3 spells CASSQDRQNTEAFF. The DNA for the CDR3 is TGCGCCAGCAGCCAAGATAGACAGAACACTGAAGCTTTCTTT.

The chain employs TRBV30 and TRBJ2-5; D is unclear. This CDR3 has 12 amino acids. Trimming pared 2 bases from V and 2 bases from J, leaving 6 bases between. Germline V gives CDR1 GTSNPN, CDR2 SVGIG (reference sequence). The CDR3 here is CAWSNLQETQYF. The CDR3 coding sequence is TGTGCCTGGAGTAACTTGCAAGAGACCCAGTACTTC.

In this sample, this clone turned up once. The CDR3 DNA follows: TGTGCCTCGACAGGGACTTTAGATACGCAGTATTTT. Amino acid sequence: CASTGTLDTQYF. This rearrangement joins TRBV30 to TRBJ2-3, with D possibly TRBD1 on 7 matching bases. The CDR3 spans 12 residues. The V and J ends lost 7 bases and 5 bases respectively, with 13 bases between them. Germline V gene sequence: CDR1 GTSNPN, CDR2 SVGIG (reference sequence).

CDR3 in amino acids: CASSGQGVVEQYF. The CDR3, as DNA: TGTGCCAGCAGCGGACAGGGCGTCGTGGAGCAGTACTTC. The chain recombines TRBV27 with TRBJ2-7; 8 bases agree with TRBD1. In germline, CDR1 is MNHEY, CDR2 SMNVEV (reference sequence). V lost 6 bases to trimming and J lost 7 bases; unmatched junction nucleotides: 8. This CDR3 region has 13 residues.